This TCR beta chain derives from a study of beta chain features in type 1 diabetes. Sequenced material consisted of expressed TCRB transcripts (all of the isolated RNA was reverse transcribed). Assay used: immunoSEQ multiplex PCR; TCRdb lists only in-frame clones, some missing. The repertoire holds 620,000 or so clones, with 15% to 18% as singletons. The CDR3 is 15 residues long. The J segment lost 3 bases and the V segment lost 4 bases, leaving 9 bases of the junction unmatched. Germline V gives CDR1 GTSNPN, CDR2 SVGIG (reference sequence). The sample comprised naive CD4+ T cells from blood. This receptor was obtained from a man aged 18 to 35 in good health. This sequence joins TRBV30 and TRBJ1-5, with 7 bases aligning to TRBD1. The CDR3: CAWTKGGQFNQPQHF. DNA of the CDR3: TGTGCCTGGACCAAGGGGGGACAGTTCAATCAGCCCCAGCATTTT.